This is a list of T cell receptor beta chains from one sample in a study of T cells in Graves' hyperthyroidism and ophthalmopathy. TCRdb re-derived calls from the multiplex PCR reads in MiXCR, one entry per CDR3 protein. Counted here are fewer than 650,000 distinct CDR3 sequences, around 15% occurring once; the ten biggest clones make up 14%. Sequenced: blood. These receptors came from a woman between 35 and 50 years old with Graves' hyperthyroidism. The CDR3 runs from the conserved cysteine through the conserved F or W. The D gene is left open where the match is weak. A clone size is listed for some rows: how often the clone was seen (once, few, many), or a class if it is expanded.

CDR3 protein: CASRASSGSINEKLFF; CDR3 DNA: TGTGCCAGCAGGGCCTCTTCGGGAAGCATTAATGAAAAACTGTTTTTT; J gene: TRBJ1-4; V gene: TRBV2; D gene: NA; clone size: NA
CDR3 protein: CSARAPDYLYEQYF; CDR3 DNA: TGCAGTGCTAGAGCCCCGGACTACCTTTACGAGCAGTACTTC; J gene: TRBJ2-7; V gene: TRBV20-1; D gene: NA; clone size: many
CDR3 protein: CASSQGLAGPSSTDTQYF; CDR3 DNA: TGTGCCAGCAGTCAGGGACTAGCGGGACCTTCTAGCACAGATACGCAGTATTTT; J gene: TRBJ2-3; V gene: TRBV6-2/TRBV6-3; D gene: TRBD2; clone size: NA
CDR3 protein: CASSIGGTAFIYEQYF; CDR3 DNA: TGTGCCAGTAGTATAGGAGGGACAGCGTTTATCTACGAGCAGTACTTC; J gene: TRBJ2-7; V gene: TRBV19; D gene: TRBD1; clone size: NA
CDR3 protein: CASSQGDWRDKFF; CDR3 DNA: TGCGCCAGCAGCCAAGGAGACTGGCGGGATAAGTTCTTC; J gene: TRBJ2-1; V gene: TRBV4-1; D gene: NA; clone size: few
CDR3 protein: CASMGENGAHEQYF; CDR3 DNA: TGTGCCAGCATGGGTGAGAACGGGGCCCACGAGCAGTACTTC; J gene: TRBJ2-7; V gene: TRBV11-3; D gene: NA; clone size: many
CDR3 protein: CASSEGGRGQTQYF; CDR3 DNA: TGTGCCAGCAGTGAAGGAGGCAGGGGACAGACCCAGTACTTC; J gene: TRBJ2-5; V gene: TRBV2; D gene: NA; clone size: many
CDR3 protein: CASSFLTGTGQETQYF; CDR3 DNA: TGTGCCAGCAGCTTCCTTACCGGGACAGGGCAAGAGACCCAGTACTTC; J gene: TRBJ2-5; V gene: TRBV7-2; D gene: TRBD1; clone size: many
CDR3 protein: CASSQGGETEAFF; CDR3 DNA: TGTGCCAGCAGCCAGGGGGGGGAGACTGAAGCTTTCTTT; J gene: TRBJ1-1; V gene: TRBV2; D gene: TRBD1; clone size: NA
CDR3 protein: CSASSAGDHEQFF; CDR3 DNA: TGCAGTGCTAGTTCAGCGGGAGACCATGAGCAGTTCTTC; J gene: TRBJ2-1; V gene: TRBV20-1; D gene: TRBD2; clone size: many
CDR3 protein: CASSFMTSGDYNEQFF; CDR3 DNA: TGCGCCAGCAGCTTTATGACTAGCGGAGACTACAATGAGCAGTTCTTC; J gene: TRBJ2-1; V gene: TRBV5-1; D gene: TRBD2; clone size: few
CDR3 protein: CAISEILRATEETQYF; CDR3 DNA: TGTGCCATCAGTGAGATTCTGCGGGCAACAGAAGAGACCCAGTACTTC; J gene: TRBJ2-5; V gene: TRBV10-3; D gene: NA; clone size: many
CDR3 protein: CASSVSDETSGRARHEQFF; CDR3 DNA: TGTGCCAGCAGCGTAAGTGACGAGACTAGCGGGAGGGCCCGACATGAGCAGTTCTTC; J gene: TRBJ2-1; V gene: TRBV9; D gene: TRBD2; clone size: few
CDR3 protein: CASSRTQVYSNQPQHF; CDR3 DNA: TGTGCCAGCAGTCGCACACAGGTTTATAGCAATCAGCCCCAGCATTTT; J gene: TRBJ1-5; V gene: TRBV28; D gene: NA; clone size: NA
CDR3 protein: CAWSAGLTYNEQFF; CDR3 DNA: TGTGCCTGGAGTGCGGGACTCACCTACAATGAGCAGTTCTTC; J gene: TRBJ2-1; V gene: TRBV30; D gene: NA; clone size: many
CDR3 protein: CASSVELVGAEQFF; CDR3 DNA: TGTGCCAGCAGCGTAGAACTAGTGGGAGCTGAGCAGTTCTTC; J gene: TRBJ2-1; V gene: TRBV9; D gene: NA; clone size: once
CDR3 protein: CASSLQDPGETQYF; CDR3 DNA: TGCGCCAGCAGCTTACAGGACCCAGGGGAGACCCAGTACTTC; J gene: TRBJ2-5; V gene: TRBV5-1; D gene: NA; clone size: NA
CDR3 protein: CASSEARTFSYEQYF; CDR3 DNA: TGTGCCAGCAGTGAAGCGCGGACATTCTCCTACGAGCAGTACTTC; J gene: TRBJ2-7; V gene: TRBV6-1; D gene: NA; clone size: many
CDR3 protein: CASSAGQGLAKNIQYF; CDR3 DNA: TGTGCCAGCAGCGCTGGACAGGGACTAGCCAAAAACATTCAGTACTTC; J gene: TRBJ2-4; V gene: TRBV7-2; D gene: TRBD1; clone size: many
CDR3 protein: CASSSPLAGAYEQYF; CDR3 DNA: TGTGCCAGCAGTTCCCCCCTAGCGGGAGCCTACGAGCAGTACTTC; J gene: TRBJ2-7; V gene: TRBV27; D gene: TRBD2; clone size: NA
CDR3 protein: CADQGARNEQYF; CDR3 DNA: TGTGCCGACCAGGGGGCGAGGAACGAGCAGTACTTC; J gene: TRBJ2-7; V gene: TRBV10-3; D gene: TRBD1; clone size: NA
CDR3 protein: CASSYRDGQPQHF; CDR3 DNA: TGTGCCAGCAGTTACAGGGACGGTCAGCCCCAGCATTTT; J gene: TRBJ1-5; V gene: TRBV12-3/TRBV12-4; D gene: NA; clone size: NA
CDR3 protein: CASSFAGQGLDTQYF; CDR3 DNA: TGCGCCAGCAGCTTCGCGGGACAGGGATTGGATACGCAGTATTTT; J gene: TRBJ2-3; V gene: TRBV5-1; D gene: TRBD1; clone size: many
CDR3 protein: CASGPSGRSSYEQYF; CDR3 DNA: TGTGCCAGCGGACCTAGCGGGAGGAGCTCCTACGAGCAGTACTTC; J gene: TRBJ2-7; V gene: TRBV6-1; D gene: TRBD2; clone size: many
CDR3 protein: CASSPGEPRYEQYF; CDR3 DNA: TGTGCCAGCAGCCCCGGGGAACCAAGATACGAGCAGTACTTC; J gene: TRBJ2-7; V gene: TRBV7-2; D gene: NA; clone size: once
CDR3 protein: CASSQTGTGRLYGYTF; CDR3 DNA: TGTGCCAGCAGCCAAACCGGGACAGGGCGGCTCTATGGCTACACCTTC; J gene: TRBJ1-2; V gene: TRBV12-3/TRBV12-4; D gene: TRBD1; clone size: few
CDR3 protein: CASSLSGRAPPSYEQYF; CDR3 DNA: TGTGCCAGCAGTCTTAGCGGGAGGGCTCCTCCTTCCTACGAGCAGTACTTC; J gene: TRBJ2-7; V gene: TRBV28; D gene: TRBD2; clone size: NA
CDR3 protein: CATSDFSGDPQDTQYF; CDR3 DNA: TGTGCCACCAGTGATTTTTCAGGGGATCCGCAAGATACGCAGTATTTT; J gene: TRBJ2-3; V gene: TRBV24-1; D gene: NA; clone size: few
CDR3 protein: CAWSVQGDTEAFF; CDR3 DNA: TGTGCCTGGAGTGTACAGGGGGACACTGAAGCTTTCTTT; J gene: TRBJ1-1; V gene: TRBV30; D gene: TRBD1; clone size: many
CDR3 protein: CASSLYDTRNTEAFF; CDR3 DNA: TGCGCCAGCAGCTTGTACGACACCCGGAACACTGAAGCTTTCTTT; J gene: TRBJ1-1; V gene: TRBV5-1; D gene: NA; clone size: many
CDR3 protein: CSARNPQGGDGYTF; CDR3 DNA: TGCAGTGCTAGAAACCCACAGGGGGGGGATGGCTACACCTTC; J gene: TRBJ1-2; V gene: TRBV20-1; D gene: TRBD1; clone size: many
CDR3 protein: CASSEARGSRGGNEQFF; CDR3 DNA: TGTGCCAGCAGTGAAGCACGAGGGTCTAGGGGGGGGAATGAGCAGTTCTTC; J gene: TRBJ2-1; V gene: TRBV2; D gene: NA; clone size: many
CDR3 protein: CASSVGSSGSNEQFF; CDR3 DNA: TGTGCCAGCAGCGTAGGGTCTAGCGGGAGTAATGAGCAGTTCTTC; J gene: TRBJ2-1; V gene: TRBV9; D gene: TRBD2; clone size: many
CDR3 protein: CASSSHPSDEQYF; CDR3 DNA: TGTGCCAGCAGCTCTCACCCGTCGGACGAGCAGTACTTC; J gene: TRBJ2-7; V gene: TRBV6-1; D gene: NA; clone size: many
CDR3 protein: CASSLANTSPATDTQYF; CDR3 DNA: TGCGCCAGCAGCTTGGCTAATACCAGCCCGGCCACAGATACGCAGTATTTT; J gene: TRBJ2-3; V gene: TRBV5-1; D gene: NA; clone size: many
CDR3 protein: CASSTDSYNEQFF; CDR3 DNA: TGTGCCAGCAGTACTGACAGCTACAATGAGCAGTTCTTC; J gene: TRBJ2-1; V gene: TRBV2; D gene: NA; clone size: many
CDR3 protein: CSARVPGTFYEQYF; CDR3 DNA: TGCAGTGCTAGAGTCCCCGGGACGTTCTACGAGCAGTACTTC; J gene: TRBJ2-7; V gene: TRBV20-1; D gene: NA; clone size: many
CDR3 protein: CASSPDRLTEAFF; CDR3 DNA: TGTGCCAGCAGCCCAGACAGGCTCACTGAAGCTTTCTTT; J gene: TRBJ1-1; V gene: TRBV5-4; D gene: NA; clone size: few
CDR3 protein: CASTRQLTSGRNEQFF; CDR3 DNA: TGTGCCAGCACCCGACAGCTTACTAGCGGGAGGAATGAGCAGTTCTTC; J gene: TRBJ2-1; V gene: TRBV28; D gene: TRBD2; clone size: many